This T cell receptor beta chain appears in the sequencing data of a study of cytomegalovirus exposure and HLA in healthy donors. The ends were cut back, 3 bases at V and 8 bases at J, with 19 bases in the middle. Germline-derived CDR1 and CDR2 are LGHNA and YSLEER. The CDR3 is 15 residues long. To note about this clone: Its target is unknown.

The PCR was carried out with 60 Vbeta primers and 13 Jbeta primers. In the original workflow: Among the unique TCR beta chains that a later analysis counted, about 81 million in all, some 10 million were shared. Clones were read by immunoSEQ multiplex PCR, and TCRdb kept only the in-frame ones, dropping some. V, J and clone size derive from that table, while D and trimming were established from the DNA sequence. The table lists roughly 130,000 clones, around three quarters of them singletons. The study's findings and limits: In a later analysis, donors in an Asian-associated ancestry cluster reportedly had fewer N-insertions in productive TCRs than the cohort mean. It has been reported that TCR beta sequences accurately predicted the HLA-A and HLA-B alleles of most subjects. Published work reported that the classifier diagnosed cytomegalovirus status with high specificity and sensitivity.

The receptor was derived from a man aged 18 to 29 in good health and CMV-seronegative. V is TRBV4-3 and J is TRBJ1-2; a possible D gene is TRBD1 (6 bases). Sequencing used PBMCs. The CDR3 DNA follows: TGCGCCAGCAGCCACGGCCGTGGACAGTTGGGCGGCTACACCTTC. Its translation is CASSHGRGQLGGYTF.